Below, one T cell receptor (beta chain) is given with its context. Only a few counts were recorded for this clonotype. This clone's antigen is unknown. Per-base qualities were not stored, and no clone one base away is much larger. The 39 donors, aged about 6 to 95 years, were systemically healthy Caucasian individuals from Russia. About 9.6 milliliters of peripheral blood were collected from each donor into EDTA-treated Vacutainer tubes. Ficoll-Paque density-gradient centrifugation was used to isolate PBMCs, with at least 7 million obtained per sample. Total RNA was extracted from PBMCs with Trizol reagent, with at least 5 micrograms obtained per sample. For every donor, flow cytometry on a PBMC aliquot measured the percentage of naive CD45RAhigh/CD27high T cells. Trimming takes 0 bases from V and 4 bases from J, and the germline ends sit 11 bases apart. CDR1 and CDR2 are drawn from the germline V gene: SGHRS, YFSETQ. The CDR3 holds 15 amino acids from the cysteine to the phenylalanine. CDR3 DNA is the only sequence kept; it has 45 bases, read in frame from the first base.

The method was 5' RACE. Sequenced using an Illumina HiSeq 2500. A second PCR of roughly 6 to 11 cycles was performed with a sample-barcoded 5' primer and a J-beta primer mix. Each TCR beta cDNA molecule received a unique molecular identifier from a template-switch 5' adaptor carrying 12 random nucleotides. Each sample yielded at least 3 million CDR3-containing paired-end reads. The Mint cDNA synthesis kit, primed by a TRBC-specific oligonucleotide, was used to synthesize first-strand cDNA from all RNA. After uracil-DNA glycosylase treatment, a first 18-cycle PCR used universal primers M1SS and BC2_uni_R on all cDNA. Processing in the source paper ran as follows. Normalization of each sample was performed by random selection of 1 million high-quality reads, each carrying a distinct molecular identifier. Instead of being binned into consensus sequences, reads that shared molecular identifiers were thrown out. CDR3 identification, clonotype clustering and error correction used MiTCR with a Q25 quality threshold and the strictest error-elimination algorithm. A nonparametric unseen species model with Euler transformation was used to estimate a lower bound on total TCR beta diversity. TCRdb reanalyzed the raw reads on its own, using fastp at Q25 for trimming and MiXCR for clone calling, and kept in-frame beta chains. Merged by CDR3 protein, the rows form single entries marked with the most common genes and DNA. These V and J calls are TCRdb output, not the study's own analysis. The sample contains around 780,000 distinct CDR3 sequences, under 30% of them found a single time. Around 3% of the sample is taken by the ten largest.

The record originates from a study of blood T cells in healthy people across ages (dated by TCRdb to about 2015). Background on the whole study: In model experiments, template switching captured about one uniquely barcoded TCR beta cDNA molecule for every two T cells. The study analyzed two additional independent replicas of 1 million unique cDNA reads from the same blood draw for two donors, one aged 18 to 30 and one aged 80 or older. The donors were divided into four age groups: young (average roughly 17 years), middle-aged (about 41), aged (approximately 62) and long-lived (around 80). The study measured age-related changes in TCR beta repertoire diversity using deep sequencing normalized with unique cDNA molecular identifiers. The paper's findings and limits, for the study overall: Observed TCR beta diversity correlated strongly with the percentage of naive T cells measured by flow cytometry. Since profiling was done on bulk unsorted PBMCs, naive and antigen-experienced compartments could not be conclusively compared. The CMV infection status of donors was not known, potentially confounding age-related changes in expanded clonotypes. Estimates of total diversity based on one million sequenced T cells were regarded as lower bounds and as underestimates. As age increased, observed TCR beta diversity per million T cells dropped in a roughly linear way, and a significant reduction was already evident by age about 36. Compared with the aged group, the long-lived group had more naive CD4+ T cells, fewer expanded clones and increased TCR diversity, a pattern suggesting age selection.

Another study also made use of these data, one on T cells of mothers and their children. From that second study: Nine systemically healthy Caucasian individuals, comprising three mothers and their six children, were included as donors. cDNA synthesis used all of the extracted RNA, with 1.5 ug of RNA in each 15 ul reaction. In the second PCR, sample barcodes and 2-4 random nucleotides were introduced via the M1S primer. Each mother yielded over 10 million TCR beta CDR3 reads and each child about 3 million reads. In both related and unrelated pairs, thymic selection shapes the output of TCR recombination in a similar way, with inherited differences having only a minor effect. Normalized repertoire overlap was always found to be slightly, but never significantly, higher in related mother-child pairs than in unrelated mother-child pairs. Persistent microchimeric T cell clones were not detected, at a sensitivity of approximately 100 clones per million clonotypes. Deep NGS was used in the study to compare the TCR beta repertoires of mothers and children and to look for features that separate related mother-child pairs from unrelated individuals. On average, the children were approximately 11 +/- 4 years old, while the mothers were roughly 36 +/- 4 years old. Libraries were sequenced on Illumina HiSeq 2000 with 100+100 nt paired-end reads after adapter ligation with NEBNext reagents. To prevent cross-contamination, the mother and child libraries were prepared a month apart and were sequenced in separate runs. Each donor had between about 450,000 and 2,100,000 distinct TCR beta clonotypes identified. Naive TCR beta clonotypes were estimated from low-frequency clonotypes matched to each donor's FACS-determined naive share, without sorting.

The sequence came from a boy between 10 and 17 years old in good health. Recombination joined TRBV5-1 with TRBJ2-1; too little of a D gene remains to name it. Sequenced material: blood. CDR3 protein: CASSLERVAYNEQFF. The base sequence is TGCGCCAGCAGCTTGGAGCGCGTAGCTTACAATGAGCAGTTCTTC.